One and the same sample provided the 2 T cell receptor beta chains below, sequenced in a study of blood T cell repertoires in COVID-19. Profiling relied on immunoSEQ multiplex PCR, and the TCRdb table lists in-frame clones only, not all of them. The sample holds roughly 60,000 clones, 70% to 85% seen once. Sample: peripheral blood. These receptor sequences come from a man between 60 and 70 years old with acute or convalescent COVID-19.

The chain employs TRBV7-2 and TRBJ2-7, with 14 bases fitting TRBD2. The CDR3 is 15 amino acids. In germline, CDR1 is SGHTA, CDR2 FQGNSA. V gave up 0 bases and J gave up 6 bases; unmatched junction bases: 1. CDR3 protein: CASSLAGLAGGEQYF. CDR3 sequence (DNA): TGTGCCAGCAGCTTAGCTGGACTAGCGGGGGGCGAGCAGTACTTC.

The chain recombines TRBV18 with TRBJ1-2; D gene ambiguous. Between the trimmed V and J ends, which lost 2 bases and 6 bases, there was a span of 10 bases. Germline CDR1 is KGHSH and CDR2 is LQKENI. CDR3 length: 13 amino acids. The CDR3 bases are TGTGCCAGCTCACCAAGTCAGGTAGATGGCTACACCTTC. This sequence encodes CASSPSQVDGYTF.